This T cell receptor (beta chain) emerged from a study of blood T cell repertoires in COVID-19. Germline CDR1 reads MNHEY; CDR2 reads SMNVEV (reference sequence). This CDR3 contains 17 residues. V was pared by 6 bases and J by 1 base, with 8 bases of the junction left unmatched. Method: immunoSEQ multiplex PCR; TCRdb's copy keeps in-frame clones and lacks some. The data show tens of thousands of clones, more than 75% seen once. The receptor was isolated from a man older than 75 with acute or convalescent COVID-19. The sequenced sample consisted of peripheral blood. The rearrangement joins TRBV27 to TRBJ2-2, with 10 bases identical to TRBD2. The CDR3 bases are TGTGCCAGCAGCAGTCGGACTAGCGGCATGAACACCGGGGAGCTGTTTTTT. Translation: CASSSRTSGMNTGELFF.